This entry lists 19 T cell receptor beta chains sequenced from one sample in a study of post-analysis software for immune sequencing data. Overall study results and limits: Elevated frequency relative to controls characterized roughly 5 TRBV segments in patients, TRBV5-6, TRBV5-1 and TRBV20-1 among them.

No antigen has been identified for these receptors. Libraries were made from TCR beta cDNA, and they carried unique molecular identifiers. Each CDR3 protein gets one entry after TCRdb re-called the PCR reads with MiXCR. This sample carries more than 500,000 distinct CDR3 sequences, less than 40% of them seen once, and the ten largest clones take around 5.9%. The sample taken for sequencing was blood. The receptors were sampled from a girl aged 2-17 years with multiple sclerosis.

The V gene is TRBV20-1, the J gene TRBJ1-6; D may be TRBD1 (6 bases). Trimming removed 3 bases at V and 10 bases at J, with 19 bases between. Germline lookup yields CDR1 DFQATT and CDR2 SNEGSKA (reference sequence). This CDR3 has 15 residues. The CDR3 spells CSARPPGVKNSPLHF. The CDR3 bases are TGCAGTGCTAGGCCCCCAGGGGTGAAAAACTCACCCCTCCACTTT.

This clonotype was counted a few times. J is TRBJ1-4 and V is TRBV7-3, with TRBD1 identical over 7 bases. The CDR3 is 14 residues long. J gave up 8 bases and V 5 bases, and 8 bases lay outside the gene matches. Germline values: CDR1 SGHTA, CDR2 FQGTGA. The CDR3 loop is CASSLDRWGEKLFF. CDR3 DNA sequence: TGTGCCAGCAGCCTGGACAGGTGGGGGGAAAAACTGTTTTTT.

This chain joins TRBV2 and TRBJ2-7; D gene ambiguous. The germline V gene has CDR1 SNHLY and CDR2 FYNNEI. V was shortened by 2 bases and J by 2 bases, with 10 bases between the two germline ends. This CDR3 region has 14 residues. For the CDR3, the DNA is TGTGCCAGCAGTGAACAACCCTTGCCCTACGAGCAGTACTTC. This gives the protein CASSEQPLPYEQYF. Based on the CDR3 plus reference TRBV2 and TRBJ2-7, the full variable domain is EPEVTQTPSHQVTQMGQEVILRCVPISNHLYFYWYRQILGQKVEFLVSFYNNEISEKSEIFDDQFSVERPDGSNFTLKIRSTKLEDSAMYFCASSEQPLPYEQYFGPGTRLTVT.

The chain links TRBV4-1 to TRBJ2-2, with D uncertain. The V end was cut by 1 base, the J end by 6 bases, with 3 bases between. The CDR3 totals 12 residues. CDR1 and CDR2 (germline): MGHRA, YSYEKL. In DNA form, the CDR3 reads TGCGCCAGCAGCCAAGGTCCCGGGGAGCTGTTTTTT. Translating it yields CASSQGPGELFF.

The V and J genes are TRBV4-2 and TRBJ2-7; 7 bases agree with TRBD1. This CDR3 region has 16 residues. J was trimmed by 3 bases and V by 0 bases; bases with no gene match: 8. Germline V gene data show CDR1 as LGHNA and CDR2 as YNFKEQ. In DNA, the CDR3 is TGTGCCAGCAGCCAAGATTTGGGACAGCTCCTCTACGAGCAGTACTTC. Protein: CASSQDLGQLLYEQYF.

V is TRBV25-1 and J is TRBJ1-1; TRBD1 agrees at 12 bases. CDR3 length equals 17 residues. Trimming cost V 1 base and J 3 bases; bases outside gene matches: 6. The germline gives CDR1 MGHDK, CDR2 SYGVNS. The CDR3 nucleotides read TGTGCCAGCAGTGAATTAGGGACAGGGGGCCGAGACACTGAAGCTTTCTTT. Amino acid sequence: CASSELGTGGRDTEAFF.

The V and J genes are TRBV5-4 and TRBJ2-3, with 12 nucleotides matching TRBD2. Trimming took 4 bases from V and 8 from J; bases not matched to a gene: 11. The CDR3 contains 16 residues. Germline V CDR1 and CDR2: SGHNT, YYREEE (reference sequence). The CDR3: CASSGASGGVAGTQYF. CDR3 DNA sequence: TGTGCCAGCAGCGGTGCTAGCGGGGGGGTAGCAGGTACGCAGTATTTT.

This clonotype showed up just a few times. V and J are TRBV29-1 and TRBJ1-1; 10 bases map to TRBD1. The germline V gene has CDR1 SQVTM and CDR2 ANQGSEA. Germline trimming cut 5 bases from V and 11 bases from J; bases unmatched to any gene: 8. The CDR3 is 12 residues long. Here the CDR3 DNA reads TGCAGCGTTCCCGGGACAGGGGTGACGGCTTTCTTT. It specifies CSVPGTGVTAFF.

The chain combines TRBV20-1 with TRBJ1-2; D is uncertain. The CDR3 length is 13 residues. Between the trimmed V and J ends, which lost 6 bases and 8 bases, there was a span of 19 bases. Germline CDR1 is DFQATT and CDR2 is SNEGSKA (reference sequence). CDR3 sequence reads: CSASRRPGGGYTF. In DNA, the CDR3 is TGCAGTGCCAGTAGGAGGCCCGGCGGGGGCTACACCTTC.

This sequence joins TRBV20-1 and TRBJ2-2; 12 bases map to TRBD2. After removal of 6 bases from V and 0 bases from J, the junction contained 11 bases not matched to a gene. CDR1 is DFQATT, CDR2 SNEGSKA, per germline (reference sequence). The CDR3 consists of 18 residues. DNA for the CDR3: TGCAGTGCCCGAACTAGCGGGGGGCCTCCCCCGAACACCGGGGAGCTGTTTTTT. Protein product: CSARTSGGPPPNTGELFF.

This clonotype has a handful of counts. The genes are TRBV4-1 and TRBJ2-4; D gene ambiguous. The J call may be mistaken, given a closer DNA end match to TRBJ2-7. CDR3 length equals 14 residues. The germline V gene encodes CDR1 MGHRA and CDR2 YSYEKL. CDR3 protein: CASSQPTRRDEQYF. The CDR3 coding sequence is TGCGCCAGCAGCCAACCGACTCGTCGCGACGAGCAGTACTTC.

This sequence joins TRBV10-2 and TRBJ2-1; D gene unclear. Trimming took 0 bases from V and 0 from J, leaving 12 bases between them. The CDR3 consists of 17 residues. Germline-derived CDR1 and CDR2 are WSHSY and SAAADI. CDR3 DNA sequence: TGCGCCAGCAGTGAGTCTAGCCGGCTAGGCTCCTACAATGAGCAGTTCTTC. It encodes CASSESSRLGSYNEQFF.

This clonotype has ten or more counts. This chain uses TRBV6-2 or TRBV6-3 with TRBJ2-5; D remains unclear. This CDR3 region has 14 residues. CDR1 is MNHEY, CDR2 SVGEGT, per germline. The V end lost 8 bases, the J end lost 0 bases, and 13 bases lay between the germline ends. The CDR3 region has the DNA TGTGCCAGCCAAAGGTCCAGGTACCAAGAGACCCAGTACTTC. Its protein is CASQRSRYQETQYF.

This clonotype was detected once. The J gene is TRBJ2-5, the V gene TRBV15, with 8 bases identical to TRBD1. V was pared by 4 bases and J by 4 bases, with 5 bases of the junction left unmatched. Germline-derived CDR1 and CDR2 are LNHNV and YYDKDF (reference sequence). The CDR3 spans 14 residues. The CDR3 DNA reads as TGTGCCACCAGCAAAGATCAGGGGGCAGAGACCCAGTACTTC. Amino acids: CATSKDQGAETQYF.

This clonotype was counted at least ten times. V gene TRBV5-1 combines with J gene TRBJ2-1; no reliable D call. Between the trimmed V and J ends, which lost 4 bases and 0 bases, there was a span of 11 bases. The CDR3 runs 15 residues. In germline, CDR1 is SGHRS, CDR2 YFSETQ. The CDR3 DNA reads as TGCGCCAGCAGCGGTGGATTCAGCTCCTACAATGAGCAGTTCTTC. It translates to CASSGGFSSYNEQFF.

This clonotype was seen repeatedly, ten times or more. At one end, the junction sequence differs from germline, possibly due to a read error. The chain recombines TRBV7-8 with TRBJ2-1, with D possibly TRBD2 on 5 matching bases. Germline assignment: CDR1 SGHVS and CDR2 FQNEAQ. CDR3 length equals 12 residues. CDR3 in amino acids: CASSLGGDEQFF. CDR3 in DNA: TGTGCCAGCAGTTTAGGAGGCGATGAGCAGTTCTTC.

This clonotype showed up just a few times. The chain combines TRBV18 with TRBJ2-3, with 10 bases aligning to TRBD1. CDR1 is KGHSH, CDR2 LQKENI, per germline. Germline trimming cut 0 bases from V and 1 base from J; bases unmatched to any gene: 7. This CDR3 spans 18 amino acids. CDR3: CASSPPRTGGIGTDTQYF. The CDR3 nucleotides are TGTGCCAGCTCACCACCGAGGACAGGGGGGATAGGCACAGATACGCAGTATTTT.

This clonotype came up a few times. The chain has TRBV5-1 and TRBJ2-4, with D tentatively TRBD2 (5 bases). Per germline, CDR1 SGHRS and CDR2 YFSETQ. CDR3 length: 14 amino acids. V lost 0 bases and J 3 bases, leaving 7 bases between the germline ends. CDR3 DNA: TGCGCCAGCAGCTTGGCAGAGGGCAAAAACATTCAGTACTTC. Translating it yields CASSLAEGKNIQYF.

This clonotype was seen a few times. The gene calls are TRBV6-1 and TRBJ2-5; D ambiguous. The V end was cut by 6 bases, the J end by 1 base, with 9 bases between. CDR1 is MNHNS and CDR2 is SASEGT in the germline V gene. The CDR3 consists of 13 residues. The CDR3 region is CASRPQIQETQYF. The CDR3 nucleotides are TGTGCCAGCAGACCACAGATCCAAGAGACCCAGTACTTC.